The rows below give T cell receptor beta chains drawn from one sample of a study of blood T cells in healthy people across ages. Via MiXCR, TCRdb re-called the 5' RACE reads, giving one row per CDR3 protein. Counted here are fewer than 2 million distinct CDR3 sequences, roughly two fifths occurring once; the ten biggest clones make up under 30%. Sequences were obtained from blood. These TCRs come from a human donor in good health. Each CDR3 is given with its conserved first and last residue. D genes are given only for firm matches. Not every row has a clone size; where given, it reads once, few, many or a size class.

>.|TRBJ1-2|TRBV9|.
CASSEDGGPSAWYGYTF
TGTGCCAGCAGCGAAGACGGGGGGCCCTCGGCTTGGTATGGCTACACCTTC
>.|TRBJ1-2|TRBV20-1|TRBD1
CSAPDRASYGYTF
TGCAGTGCTCCTGACAGGGCCAGCTATGGCTACACCTTC
>.|TRBJ2-3|TRBV20-1|TRBD2
CSAHSGGSRDTQYF
TGCAGTGCTCATAGCGGGGGGAGTAGAGATACGCAGTATTTT
>.|TRBJ2-7|TRBV7-6|.
CANSLGEYEQYF
TGTGCCAACAGCTTAGGGGAGTACGAGCAGTACTTC
>once|TRBJ2-5|TRBV24-1|TRBD1
CATSDTQGAGETQYF
TGTGCCACCAGTGACACTCAGGGGGCCGGGGAGACCCAGTACTTC
>.|TRBJ2-1|TRBV20-1|TRBD2
CSARPQLSGGSYNEQFF
TGCAGTGCTAGACCCCAACTTAGCGGGGGTTCCTACAATGAGCAGTTCTTC
>.|TRBJ2-7|TRBV24-1|TRBD1
CATSGRQGFFEQYF
TGTGCCACCAGCGGAAGACAGGGATTTTTCGAGCAGTACTTC
>.|TRBJ2-1|TRBV2|.
CASKESRNNEQFF
TGTGCCAGCAAGGAGAGTAGGAACAATGAGCAGTTCTTC
>.|TRBJ2-3|TRBV5-1|TRBD1
CASSPLDRGSTDTQYF
TGCGCCAGCAGCCCACTGGACAGGGGGAGTACAGATACGCAGTATTTT
>.|TRBJ2-1|TRBV24-1|TRBD1
CATSDRVPGQYNEQFF
TGTGCCACCAGTGATCGCGTTCCGGGACAGTACAATGAGCAGTTCTTC
>few|TRBJ2-5|TRBV18|.
CASSPLGAGETQYF
TGTGCCAGCTCACCATTGGGGGCTGGGGAGACCCAGTACTTC
>.|TRBJ2-1|TRBV7-6|TRBD2
CASSYLTGGGFPGEQFF
TGTGCCAGCAGCTACCTTACCGGCGGGGGGTTCCCGGGTGAGCAGTTCTTC
>few|TRBJ2-3|TRBV29-1|TRBD2
CSVLRGGQSTDTQYF
TGCAGCGTCCTGCGGGGGGGGCAAAGCACAGATACGCAGTATTTT
>.|TRBJ2-2|TRBV6-5|.
CASRYHRDTGELFF
TGTGCCAGCAGGTACCACAGGGACACCGGGGAGCTGTTTTTT
>.|TRBJ2-7|TRBV10-3|TRBD1
CAISEGDRGRNEQYF
TGTGCCATCAGTGAAGGGGACAGGGGGCGGAACGAGCAGTACTTC
>many|TRBJ2-7|TRBV12-3/TRBV12-4|.
CASTLADGTYEQYF
TGTGCCAGCACTTTAGCAGACGGGACCTACGAGCAGTACTTC
>few|TRBJ2-1|TRBV5-1|.
CASSSDYASRNEQFF
TGCGCCAGCAGCTCTGACTACGCTTCTAGAAATGAGCAGTTCTTC
>.|TRBJ2-3|TRBV2|TRBD2
CASRTRTSGARDTQYF
TGTGCCAGCAGGACAAGGACTAGCGGGGCGAGAGATACGCAGTATTTT
>.|TRBJ2-5|TRBV6-6|.
CASSPGGIARETQYF
TGTGCCAGCAGCCCAGGGGGGATTGCCAGGGAGACCCAGTACTTC
>few|TRBJ2-7|TRBV29-1|TRBD1
CSVPGQGRHEQYF
TGCAGCGTTCCGGGACAGGGGCGACACGAGCAGTACTTC